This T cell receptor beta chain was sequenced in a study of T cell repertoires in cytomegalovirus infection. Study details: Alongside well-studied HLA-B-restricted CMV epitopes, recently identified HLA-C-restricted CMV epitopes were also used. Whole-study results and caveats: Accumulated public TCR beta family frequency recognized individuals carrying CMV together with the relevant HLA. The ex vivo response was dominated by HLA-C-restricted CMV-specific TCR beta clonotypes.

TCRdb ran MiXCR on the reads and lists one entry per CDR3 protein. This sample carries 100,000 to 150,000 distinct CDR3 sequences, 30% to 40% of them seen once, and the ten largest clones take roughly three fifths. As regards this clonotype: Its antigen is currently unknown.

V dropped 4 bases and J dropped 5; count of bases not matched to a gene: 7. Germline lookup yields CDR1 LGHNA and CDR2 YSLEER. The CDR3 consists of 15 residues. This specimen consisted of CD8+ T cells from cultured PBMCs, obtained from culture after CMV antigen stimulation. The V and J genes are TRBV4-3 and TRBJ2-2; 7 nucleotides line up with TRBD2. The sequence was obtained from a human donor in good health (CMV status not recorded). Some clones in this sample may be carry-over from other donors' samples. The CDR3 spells CASSRHNGGTGELFF. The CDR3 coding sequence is TGCGCCAGCAGCCGGCATAACGGGGGGACCGGGGAGCTGTTTTTT.